This T cell receptor beta chain was identified in a study of T cells in Graves' hyperthyroidism and ophthalmopathy. Study findings and constraints: Among clonotypes expanded in thyroid above 0.001, most were also found in blood.

The investigators amplified TCR beta CDR3 regions from RNA transcripts. The TCR CDR3 first-round RT-PCR relied on the HTBI primer set. MiXCR, applied by TCRdb to the multiplex PCR reads, yields one record per CDR3 protein. The data show 700,000 or so distinct CDR3 sequences, about 15% seen once. Trimming pared 3 bases from V and 3 bases from J, leaving 11 bases between. CDR1 is MDHEN and CDR2 is SYDVKM in the germline V gene. CDR3 length equals 15 residues. In this sample, this clonotype turned up many times. Its target is unknown. Sequenced sample: blood. The chain is built from TRBV28 and TRBJ1-4; TRBD1 might be the D (5 bases). The receptor was derived from a woman between 45 and 60 years old with Graves' ophthalmopathy. Here the CDR3 DNA reads TGTGCCAGCAGTTTCTCAGGGACGGCTAATGAAAAACTGTTTTTT. Translation: CASSFSGTANEKLFF.